These T cell receptor beta chains were read from a single sample in a study of blood T cell repertoires in COVID-19. The protocol was immunoSEQ multiplex PCR, while the TCRdb copy is restricted to in-frame clones and leaves out a portion. The sample consists of fewer than 350,000 clones, approximately 90% of them appearing once. The sequenced material came from PBMCs or T cells enriched from blood (not recorded which). Receptor source: a woman in her 40s with acute COVID-19. The CDR3 runs from the conserved cysteine through the conserved F or W. The D gene is left open where the match is weak. Size is stated for part of the rows, as once, few or many counts, or as a class when the clone is expanded.

v_gene,j_gene,d_gene,abundance,CDR3aa,CDR3nt
TRBV27,TRBJ1-2,TRBD1,-,CASRPPDRVGGYTF,TGTGCCAGCAGGCCACCTGACAGGGTGGGAGGCTACACCTTC
TRBV28,TRBJ1-4,TRBD1,-,CASSRDRGSQLFF,TGTGCCAGCAGCCGAGACAGGGGGAGTCAACTGTTTTTT
TRBV12-5,TRBJ2-5,-,-,CASGLGQHQETQYF,TGTGCTAGTGGTTTGGGACAGCATCAAGAGACCCAGTACTTC
TRBV5-1,TRBJ2-6,-,once,CASSLDISGANVLTF,TGCGCCAGCAGCTTGGACATATCTGGGGCCAACGTCCTGACTTTC
TRBV12-5,TRBJ2-2,-,-,CASGSWDFGELFF,TGTGCTAGTGGTTCTTGGGACTTTGGGGAGCTGTTTTTT
TRBV28,TRBJ2-3,TRBD2,-,CASGGGAITQYF,TGTGCCAGCGGCGGGGGGGCCATTACGCAGTATTTT
TRBV24-1,TRBJ2-1,-,-,CATSDTGSPGNEQFF,TGTGCCACCAGTGACACCGGGTCCCCCGGGAATGAGCAGTTCTTC
TRBV25-1,TRBJ1-2,-,-,CASSKGQPPYGYTF,TGTGCCAGCAGTAAAGGACAGCCGCCCTATGGCTACACCTTC
TRBV4-3,TRBJ2-6,-,-,CASSQVYLPNGANVLTF,TGCGCCAGCAGCCAAGTCTACCTACCGAATGGGGCCAACGTCCTGACTTTC
TRBV5-4,TRBJ2-5,TRBD2,-,CASSLSGGRGGETQYF,TGTGCCAGCAGCTTGAGCGGGGGTCGGGGGGGAGAGACCCAGTACTTC
TRBV2,TRBJ1-5,TRBD1,-,CASSGEGASNQPQHF,TGTGCCAGCAGTGGAGAGGGGGCGAGCAATCAGCCCCAGCATTTT
TRBV11-3,TRBJ2-7,-,-,CASRGSAEQYF,TGTGCCAGCCGCGGGTCAGCCGAGCAGTACTTC
TRBV13,TRBJ1-5,-,-,CASSLRSRGGGPQHF,TGTGCCAGCAGCTTAAGGTCCAGGGGTGGAGGACCCCAGCATTTT
TRBV13,TRBJ1-2,-,-,CASSLRERFYGYTF,TGTGCCAGCAGCTTACGGGAGAGATTCTATGGCTACACCTTC
TRBV6-5,TRBJ2-2,TRBD2,-,CASSRTSSGTGELFF,TGTGCCAGCAGTCGGACTAGCTCCGGCACCGGGGAGCTGTTTTTT
TRBV6-5,TRBJ1-2,-,-,CASRALGGYGYTF,TGTGCCAGCAGAGCCCTGGGAGGCTATGGCTACACCTTC
TRBV19,TRBJ2-7,TRBD1,-,CASSMSTTGSNEQYF,TGTGCCAGTAGTATGTCTACGACAGGGTCCAACGAGCAGTACTTC
TRBV6-2/TRBV6-3,TRBJ2-3,TRBD2,-,CASSSGGASTDTQYF,TGTGCCAGCAGTAGCGGGGGGGCTAGCACAGATACGCAGTATTTT
TRBV6-5,TRBJ1-2,TRBD1,-,CASNPTGVNYGYTF,TGTGCCAGCAACCCGACAGGGGTTAACTATGGCTACACCTTC
TRBV7-9,TRBJ1-5,-,-,CASSFPGDEPQHF,TGTGCCAGCAGCTTCCCAGGGGATGAGCCCCAGCATTTT
TRBV5-1,TRBJ2-3,-,-,CASSLFGRQSTDTQYF,TGCGCCAGCAGCCTCTTCGGCCGACAGTCCACAGATACGCAGTATTTT